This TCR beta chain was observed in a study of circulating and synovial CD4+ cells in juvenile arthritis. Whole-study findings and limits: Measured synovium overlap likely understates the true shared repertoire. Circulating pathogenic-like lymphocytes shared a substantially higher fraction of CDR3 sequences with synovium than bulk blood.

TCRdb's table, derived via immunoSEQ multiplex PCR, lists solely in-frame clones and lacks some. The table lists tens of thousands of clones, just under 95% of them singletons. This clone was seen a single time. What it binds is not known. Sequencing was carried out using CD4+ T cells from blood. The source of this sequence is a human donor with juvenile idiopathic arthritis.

The CDR3 sequence is CASSESGRGEQYF. CDR3 DNA: TGTGCCAGCAGTGAGTCAGGGCGGGGGGAGCAGTACTTC. V and J are TRBV6-1 and TRBJ2-5; 8 bases are a match to TRBD2. CDR3 length: 13 amino acids. Trimming removed 3 bases from V and 11 bases from J; junction bases left unmatched: 8. CDR1 and CDR2 from the germline V gene are MNHNS and SASEGT.